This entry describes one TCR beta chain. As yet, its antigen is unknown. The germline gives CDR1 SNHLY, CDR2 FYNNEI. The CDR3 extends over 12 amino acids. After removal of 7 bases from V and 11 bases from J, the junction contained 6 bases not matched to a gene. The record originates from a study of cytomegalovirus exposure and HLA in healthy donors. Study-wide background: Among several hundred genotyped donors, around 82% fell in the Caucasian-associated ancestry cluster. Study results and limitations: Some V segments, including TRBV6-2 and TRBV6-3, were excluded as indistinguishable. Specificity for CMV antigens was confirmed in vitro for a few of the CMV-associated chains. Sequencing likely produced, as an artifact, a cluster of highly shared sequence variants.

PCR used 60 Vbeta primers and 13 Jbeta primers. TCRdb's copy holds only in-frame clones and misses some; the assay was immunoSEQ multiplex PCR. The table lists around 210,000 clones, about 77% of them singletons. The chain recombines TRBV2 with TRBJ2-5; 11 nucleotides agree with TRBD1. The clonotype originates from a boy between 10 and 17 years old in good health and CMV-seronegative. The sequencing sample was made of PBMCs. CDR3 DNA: TGTGCCAGCACCAGGGACAGGGGGGAGCAGTACTTC. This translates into CASTRDRGEQYF.